The source of this T cell receptor beta chain is a study of Graves' ophthalmopathy and Graves' hyperthyroidism. Study-wide background: Prior to any treatment, peripheral blood was collected at the time of initial diagnosis.

Germline loops: CDR1 SNHLY, CDR2 FYNNEI. The CDR3 length is 18 residues. V gave up 2 bases and J gave up 1 base, with 17 bases separating them. This clonotype was counted many times. No antigen is known for it. CDR3 regions of TCR beta were amplified from RNA transcripts. Investigators did first-round RT-PCR with HTBI primers, then second-round multiplex PCR. TCRdb recomputed calls from the multiplex PCR reads with MiXCR, one row per CDR3 protein. The table records under 350,000 distinct CDR3 sequences, 17% of them present only once. Clinical symptoms, serum thyroxine, TRAb, thyroid ultrasound and orbital computed tomography were relied on for diagnosis. Study-wide findings and caveats: Blood shared most expanded thyroid clonotypes above 0.001 frequency.

Sequenced input: peripheral blood. The chain is built from TRBV2 and TRBJ2-2, with D perhaps TRBD2 (6 bases). The TCR sequence derives from an adult man with Graves' ophthalmopathy. CDR3 in DNA: TGTGCCAGCAGTGAATATCGGTTGGGGGGTGGGAACACCGGGGAGCTGTTTTTT. Protein sequence: CASSEYRLGGGNTGELFF.